This TCR beta chain was sequenced in a study of early stage breast cancer tumors. Study-level findings and limits: Tumor and normal breast were distinguished via blood comparison in 14 of 16 patients.

The table came from immunoSEQ multiplex PCR; TCRdb's copy has only in-frame clones and leaves some out. This table holds 50,000 to 75,000 clones, over 60% found once. Of note for this clone: The antigen remains undetermined.

The sequencing sample was made of blood. The origin of this receptor is a person aged 30-39 years with breast cancer.

The CDR3: CASSLFRGIEAFF. The CDR3 region has the DNA TGTGCCAGCAGTTTATTCCGTGGGATTGAAGCTTTCTTT. V and J are TRBV27 and TRBJ1-1; no clear D gene. Looked up from germline, CDR1 is MNHEY and CDR2 is SMNVEV (reference sequence). Trimming shortened V by 1 base and J by 7 bases, and 10 bases separated the two germline ends. The CDR3 is 13 residues long.